This T cell receptor (beta chain) came from a study of T cells in Graves' hyperthyroidism and ophthalmopathy. CDR1 SQVTM and CDR2 ANQGSEA come from the germline V gene. Trimming removed 4 bases at V and 5 bases at J, with 8 bases between. The CDR3 is 12 amino acids. RNA transcripts gave rise to amplified TCR beta CDR3 regions. HTBI primers were employed in a first-round RT-PCR of the TCR CDR3. TCRdb re-called the multiplex PCR reads through MiXCR, storing one row per CDR3 protein. This table holds hundreds of thousands of distinct CDR3 sequences, about 19% found once. Material for sequencing was blood. The receptor was isolated from a woman aged 45 to 65 with Graves' hyperthyroidism that later progressed to Graves' ophthalmopathy. This chain uses TRBV29-1 with TRBJ2-2, with D unresolved. The CDR3 sequence: CSVVWGTGELFF. In nucleotides, the CDR3 is TGCAGCGTTGTGTGGGGAACCGGGGAGCTGTTTTTT.